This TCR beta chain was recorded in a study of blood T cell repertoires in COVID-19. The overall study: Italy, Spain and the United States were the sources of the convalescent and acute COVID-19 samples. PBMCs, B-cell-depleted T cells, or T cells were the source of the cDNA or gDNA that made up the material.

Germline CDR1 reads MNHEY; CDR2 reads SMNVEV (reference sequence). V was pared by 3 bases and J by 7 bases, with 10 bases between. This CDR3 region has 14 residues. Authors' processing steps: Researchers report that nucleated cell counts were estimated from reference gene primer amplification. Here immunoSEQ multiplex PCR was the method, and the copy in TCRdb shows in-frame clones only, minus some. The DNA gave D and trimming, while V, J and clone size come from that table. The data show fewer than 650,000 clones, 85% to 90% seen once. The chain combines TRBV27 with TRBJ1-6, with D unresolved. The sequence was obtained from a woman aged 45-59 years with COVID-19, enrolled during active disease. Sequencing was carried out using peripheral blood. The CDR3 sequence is CASSLREGNSPLHF. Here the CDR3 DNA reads TGTGCCAGCAGTTTGAGGGAGGGAAATTCACCCCTCCACTTT.